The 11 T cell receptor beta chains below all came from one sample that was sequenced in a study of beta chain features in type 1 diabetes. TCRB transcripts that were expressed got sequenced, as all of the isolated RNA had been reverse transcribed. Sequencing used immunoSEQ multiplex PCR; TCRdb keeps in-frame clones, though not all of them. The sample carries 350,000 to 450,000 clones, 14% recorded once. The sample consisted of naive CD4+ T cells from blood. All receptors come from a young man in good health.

The CDR3 reads CASSQDRQTGGKLFF. The CDR3, as DNA: TGTGCCAGCAGCCAAGATCGACAGACAGGGGGAAAACTGTTTTTT. The gene calls are TRBV14 and TRBJ1-4, with TRBD1 matching 9 bases. The CDR3 runs 15 residues. V shed 0 bases and J 10 bases; nucleotides not matched to a gene: 6. Germline V gene lookup returns CDR1 SGHDN and CDR2 FVKESK.

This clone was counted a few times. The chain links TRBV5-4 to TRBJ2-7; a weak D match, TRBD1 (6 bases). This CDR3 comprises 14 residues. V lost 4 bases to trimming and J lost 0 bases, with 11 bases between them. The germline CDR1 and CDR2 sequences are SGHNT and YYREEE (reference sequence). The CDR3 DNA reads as TGTGCCAGCAGCGTAGGACAGAACTCCTACGAGCAGTACGTC. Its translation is CASSVGQNSYEQYV.

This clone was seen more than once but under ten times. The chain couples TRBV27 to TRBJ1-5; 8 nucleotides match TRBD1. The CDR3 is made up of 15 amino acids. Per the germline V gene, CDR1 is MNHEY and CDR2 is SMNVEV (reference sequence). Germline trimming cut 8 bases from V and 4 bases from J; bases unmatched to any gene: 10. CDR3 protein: CASRQGADWNQPQHF. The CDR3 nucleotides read TGTGCCAGCCGCCAGGGGGCTGACTGGAATCAGCCCCAGCATTTT.

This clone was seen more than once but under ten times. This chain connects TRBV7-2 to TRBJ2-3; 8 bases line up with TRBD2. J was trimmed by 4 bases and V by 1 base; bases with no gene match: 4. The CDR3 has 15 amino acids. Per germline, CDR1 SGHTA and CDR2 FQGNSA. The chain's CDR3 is CASSLVAGGSDTQYF. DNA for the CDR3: TGTGCCAGCAGCTTAGTGGCGGGAGGTTCAGATACGCAGTATTTT.

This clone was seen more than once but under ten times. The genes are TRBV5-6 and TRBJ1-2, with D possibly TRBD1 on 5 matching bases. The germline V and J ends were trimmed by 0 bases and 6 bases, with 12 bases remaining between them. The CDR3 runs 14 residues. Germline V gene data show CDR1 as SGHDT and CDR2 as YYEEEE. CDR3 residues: CASSLEGSADGYTF. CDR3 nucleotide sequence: TGTGCCAGCAGCTTGGAGGGGTCAGCCGATGGCTACACCTTC.

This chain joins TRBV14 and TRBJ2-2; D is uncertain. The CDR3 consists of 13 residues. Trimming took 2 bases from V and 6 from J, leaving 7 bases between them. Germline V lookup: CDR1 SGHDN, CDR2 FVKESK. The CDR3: CASSQIQSGELFF. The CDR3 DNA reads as TGTGCCAGCAGCCAAATCCAGTCCGGGGAGCTGTTTTTT.

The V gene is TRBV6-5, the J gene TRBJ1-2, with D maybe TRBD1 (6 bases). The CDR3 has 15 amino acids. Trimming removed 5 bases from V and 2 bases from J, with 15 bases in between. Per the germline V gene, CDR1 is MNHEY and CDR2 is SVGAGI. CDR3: CASSPPMRGNYGYTF. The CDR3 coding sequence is TGTGCCAGCAGTCCCCCAATGAGGGGGAACTATGGCTACACCTTC.

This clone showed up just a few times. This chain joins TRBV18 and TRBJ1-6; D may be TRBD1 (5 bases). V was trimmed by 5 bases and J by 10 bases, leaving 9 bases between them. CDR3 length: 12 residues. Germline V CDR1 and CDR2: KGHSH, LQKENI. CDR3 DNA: TGTGCCAGCTCAGCACAGGCATCACCCCTCCACTTT. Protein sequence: CASSAQASPLHF.

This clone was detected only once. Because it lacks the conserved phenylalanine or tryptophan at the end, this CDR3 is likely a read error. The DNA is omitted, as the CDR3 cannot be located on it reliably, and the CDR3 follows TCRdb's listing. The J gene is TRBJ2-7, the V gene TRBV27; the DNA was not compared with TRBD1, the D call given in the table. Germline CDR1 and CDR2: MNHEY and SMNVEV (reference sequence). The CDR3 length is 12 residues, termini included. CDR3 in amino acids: CASSLEGQGALL.

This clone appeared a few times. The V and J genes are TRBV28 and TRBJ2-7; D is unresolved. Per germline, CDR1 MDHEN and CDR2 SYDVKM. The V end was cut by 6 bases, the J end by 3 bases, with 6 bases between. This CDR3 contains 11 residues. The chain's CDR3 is CASRSNYEQYV. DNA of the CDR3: TGTGCCAGCAGGAGTAACTACGAGCAGTACGTC.

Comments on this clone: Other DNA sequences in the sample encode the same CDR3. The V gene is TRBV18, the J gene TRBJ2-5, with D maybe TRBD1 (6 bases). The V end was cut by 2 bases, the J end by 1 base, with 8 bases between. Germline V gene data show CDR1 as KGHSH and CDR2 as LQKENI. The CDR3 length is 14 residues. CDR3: CASSPTGFQETQYF. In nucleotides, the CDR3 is TGTGCCAGCTCACCAACAGGGTTCCAAGAGACCCAGTACTTC.